The following is a T cell receptor beta chain sequence with its context. Authors' methods: Estimation of nucleated cell counts was performed using reference gene primer amplification. Assay used: immunoSEQ multiplex PCR; TCRdb lists only in-frame clones, some missing. That table is the source of V, J and clone size, and D and trimming were worked out from the DNA. The table includes 200,000 to 250,000 clones, 80% to 90% detected once. The data originate from a study of blood T cell repertoires in COVID-19. Trimming at V came to 0 bases and at J to 7 bases, leaving 16 bases not matched to a gene. Germline V gene data show CDR1 as SGHTS and CDR2 as YDEGEE. This CDR3 has 18 residues. Those enrolled, adults aged about 18 to 89 years, came from about two dozen US areas. Participants reported their clinical history, and cohort assignment relied on those reports.

Sample: PBMCs or T cells enriched from blood (not recorded which). The J gene is TRBJ1-1, the V gene TRBV5-8; TRBD1 matches 9 bases. This TCR was recovered from a woman aged 25 to 39 with acute COVID-19. The CDR3 loop reads CASSLEFRSTGGPGEAFF. The CDR3 DNA follows: TGTGCCAGCAGCTTGGAGTTTAGATCTACAGGGGGCCCGGGTGAAGCTTTCTTT.